One and the same sample provided the 23 T cell receptor beta chains below, sequenced in a study of T cells expressing NK-cell markers. No DNA is given; TCRdb re-called the 5' RACE reads and lists each CDR3 protein once. The sample features about 540,000 distinct CDR3 sequences, with less than 4.5% in its top ten. The sequenced material came from blood T cells: a sorted CD56 or NKG2C T cell subset, CD4+ or CD8+ T cells, or bulk PBMC T cells (not recorded which). The receptors come from a man younger than 35 in good health.

V and J are TRBV6-1 and TRBJ2-5; TCRdb's D gene call, TRBD1, goes unchecked for lack of DNA. CDR3 length: 13 amino acids. The germline CDR1 and CDR2 sequences are MNHNS and SASEGT. The CDR3 protein is CARSQGRKETQYF.

The rearrangement uses TRBV9 and TRBJ2-6. Germline values: CDR1 SGDLS, CDR2 YYNGEE. This CDR3 has 18 residues. CDR3 protein: CASSAVGSAGLGANVLTF.

The rearrangement uses TRBV3-1 and TRBJ2-1; TCRdb designates TRBD2, a call that cannot be tested without DNA. Germline V CDR1 and CDR2: LGHDT, YNNKEL (reference sequence). The CDR3 length is 11 residues. The CDR3 reads CASSLGTKQFF.

The chain employs TRBV7-2 and TRBJ2-7; TCRdb indicates TRBD2, and absent DNA this call remains unverified. Per the germline V gene, CDR1 is SGHTA and CDR2 is FQGNSA. The CDR3 runs to 16 residues. This CDR3 is CASSLGLLAGGYEQYF. Full variable domain (outside the CDR3, taken from reference TRBV7-2 and TRBJ2-7): GAGVSQSPSNKVTEKGKDVELRCDPISGHTALYWYRQSLGQGLEFLIYFQGNSAPDKSGLPSDRFSAERTGGSVSTLTIQRTQQEDSAVYLCASSLGLLAGGYEQYFGPGTRLTVT.

The chain couples TRBV20-1 to TRBJ2-1; the D call of TRBD1 rests on TCRdb alone, since no DNA is present to check it. There are 16 residues in the CDR3. Germline V CDR1 and CDR2: DFQATT, SNEGSKA (reference sequence). The CDR3 region is CSARDTGKGSDNEQFF.

V is TRBV6-5 and J is TRBJ2-2; the TCRdb call, TRBD2, lacks DNA for checking. The germline V gene encodes CDR1 MNHEY and CDR2 SVGAGI. CDR3 length: 17 amino acids. The CDR3 loop reads CASSYSVGPSNTGELFF.

This chain connects TRBV21-1 to TRBJ2-7; checking the TCRdb D call of TRBD2 is not possible without DNA. TRBV21-1 is recorded as a pseudogene. This CDR3 comprises 15 residues. CDR3 sequence reads: CASTLAAPQAYEQYF.

J is TRBJ2-7 and V is TRBV7-3. This CDR3 spans 12 amino acids. Germline-derived CDR1 and CDR2 are SGHTA and FQGTGA. The CDR3 loop is CASSSSVGEQYF.

The rearrangement uses TRBV3-1 and TRBJ1-2; the D gene TCRdb calls, TRBD1, cannot be checked with no DNA. The CDR3 has 15 amino acids. Germline V CDR1 and CDR2: LGHDT, YNNKEL (reference sequence). The CDR3 is CASSLHRDRVYGYTF.

The V gene is TRBV6-2 or TRBV6-3, the J gene TRBJ2-2; TCRdb's assignment of TRBD2 cannot be checked, as there is no DNA. This CDR3 is 17 amino acids long. CDR1 and CDR2 (germline): MNHEY, SVGEGT. CDR3 loop: CASRGLAGGLITGELFF.

The V gene is TRBV15, the J gene TRBJ2-3; without DNA, the TCRdb call of TRBD1 cannot be checked. This CDR3 comprises 15 residues. CDR1 is LNHNV, CDR2 YYDKDF, per germline (reference sequence). The CDR3 reads CATSRTASSTDTQYF.

This chain links TRBV14 with TRBJ2-2. The CDR3 totals 15 residues. Germline assignment: CDR1 SGHDN and CDR2 FVKESK. The CDR3 loop is CASSQGSFGAGELFF. Looking up the rest from reference TRBV14 and TRBJ2-2 gives the full variable domain: EAGVTQFPSHSVIEKGQTVTLRCDPISGHDNLYWYRRVMGKEIKFLLHFVKESKQDESGMPNNRFLAERTGGTYSTLKVQPAELEDSGVYFCASSQGSFGAGELFFGEGSRLTVL.

The rearrangement joins TRBV7-9 to TRBJ2-1; as DNA is missing, the TRBD1 call by TCRdb cannot be tested. This CDR3 has 15 amino acids. From germline, CDR1 is SEHNR and CDR2 FQNEAQ (reference sequence). This CDR3 is CASSLAGGLLNEQFF.

The chain is built from TRBV7-6 and TRBJ2-3; the D call of TRBD2 rests on TCRdb alone, since no DNA is present to check it. The CDR3 is 16 residues long. Germline CDR1 is SGHVS and CDR2 is FNYEAQ. The CDR3 here is CASSFGGTSGTDTQYF.

The rearrangement links TRBV29-1 to TRBJ2-1; TCRdb gives TRBD2 as the D gene, but with no DNA this cannot be confirmed. The CDR3 loop spans 14 amino acids. Germline CDR1 and CDR2: SQVTM and ANQGSEA. Here the CDR3 reads CSVAGGLAAIGQFF.

The J gene is TRBJ2-7, the V gene TRBV11-2; TCRdb names TRBD1, which stays unverified in the absence of DNA. Germline loops: CDR1 SGHAT, CDR2 FQNNGV. The CDR3 is 17 residues long. This CDR3 is CASSLDLAGAISYEQYF.

CDR3 protein: CASSLFARTSGFEGTQYF. The chain employs TRBV7-6 and TRBJ2-3; there is no DNA to check the TCRdb D call of TRBD2. CDR3 length: 18 residues. Germline CDR1 and CDR2: SGHVS and FNYEAQ.

The chain joins TRBV3-1 to TRBJ1-1. The CDR3 has 15 amino acids. Per the germline V gene, CDR1 is LGHDT and CDR2 is YNNKEL (reference sequence). This chain's CDR3 is CASSQVALMNTEAFF.

V and J are TRBV28 and TRBJ1-1; lacking DNA, the TRBD1 call made by TCRdb goes unchecked. CDR3 length: 14 amino acids. Germline V lookup: CDR1 MDHEN, CDR2 SYDVKM. The CDR3 loop reads CASGKGGAGTEAFF.

The chain is built from TRBV7-3 and TRBJ2-2; TCRdb's assignment of TRBD2 cannot be checked, as there is no DNA. The germline CDR1 and CDR2 sequences are SGHTA and FQGTGA. This CDR3 has 16 residues. CDR3 amino acids: CASSPFREEGTGELFF.

The chain uses TRBV10-3 and TRBJ2-3. Germline-derived CDR1 and CDR2 are ENHRY and SYGVKD. This CDR3 contains 14 residues. This CDR3 is CAISESMLSDTQYF.

The chain is built from TRBV11-2 and TRBJ2-1; absent DNA, TCRdb's TRBD2 call cannot be checked. Germline-derived CDR1 and CDR2 are SGHAT and FQNNGV. The CDR3 totals 18 residues. This chain's CDR3 is CASSLVSLAGSSYNEQFF.

The rearrangement uses TRBV20-1 and TRBJ2-4. CDR1 and CDR2 (germline): DFQATT, SNEGSKA (reference sequence). The CDR3 consists of 13 residues. CDR3 region: CSARGPSEIIQYF.